This T cell receptor (beta chain) was observed in a study of OX40 agonist ivuxolimab in advanced cancers. Overall study: Patients enrolled in dose escalation were diagnosed with hepatocellular carcinoma, melanoma, renal cell or head and neck cancer.

Sequenced by immunoSEQ multiplex PCR; TCRdb stores in-frame clones only, minus some. Of 40,000 or so clones in the sample, around 90% were seen once. Study-wide points: At 0.1 to 3.0 mg/kg, clonal expansion of CD4+ and CD8+ blood T cells had occurred by week 6.

The germline V and J ends were trimmed by 2 bases and 1 base, with 3 bases remaining between them. CDR1 is SGHDN, CDR2 FVKESK, per germline. The CDR3 runs to 13 residues. To note about this clone: What it recognizes is unknown.

The origin of this receptor is an adult with an advanced solid tumor such as melanoma, head and neck, liver or kidney cancer. The source material was CD4+ or CD8+ T cells sorted from blood, sampled in a trial of the OX40 agonist ivuxolimab. The chain employs TRBV14 and TRBJ2-1; D not resolved. CDR3 nucleotide sequence: TGTGCCAGCAGCCAATGGTCCTACAATGAGCAGTTCTTC. It specifies CASSQWSYNEQFF.